These 25 T cell receptor beta chains came from one sample sequenced in a study of identical twins. TCRdb called the 5' RACE reads again in MiXCR, with one record for every CDR3 protein. This table holds hundreds of thousands of distinct CDR3 sequences, 8% to 9% found once. These sequences were also reported in another study, on yellow fever vaccine responses in identical twins.

Sequencing was carried out using PBMCs. These receptor sequences come from a woman aged 18 to 35 in good health.

This clonotype was seen repeatedly, ten times or more. J is TRBJ2-1 and V is TRBV20-1, with D possibly matching TRBD2 (6 bases). CDR1 and CDR2 from the germline V gene are DFQATT and SNEGSKA (reference sequence). The V gene lost 0 bases and the J gene lost 1 base, with 10 bases spanning the gap. The CDR3 runs to 15 residues. The DNA for the CDR3 is TGCAGTGCTAGAGACCGGGACTGGTCCTACAATGAGCAGTTCTTC. It encodes CSARDRDWSYNEQFF.

This clonotype has ten or more counts. The genes are TRBV12-3 or TRBV12-4 and TRBJ2-5; D may be TRBD1 (5 bases). The V end lost 6 bases, the J end lost 3 bases, and 14 bases lay between the germline ends. The CDR3 consists of 14 residues. The CDR3 nucleotides read TGTGCCAGCAGCCTACAGGACCTTAAAGAGACCCAGTACTTC. Amino acid sequence: CASSLQDLKETQYF.

This clonotype occurred a few times. The junction shows a germline mismatch at one end, possibly a read error. V gene TRBV6-6 combines with J gene TRBJ2-7; 8 nucleotides match TRBD2. The CDR3 loop spans 13 amino acids. Germline-derived CDR1 and CDR2 are MNHNY and SVGAGI (reference sequence). CDR3 bases: TGTGCCAGCAGTTACTCGACTAGCGACTCAGTTAACTTC. As protein: CASSYSTSDSVNF.

The chain recombines TRBV6-1 with TRBJ2-7; no clear D. Trimming removed 3 bases at V and 7 bases at J, with 16 bases between. The CDR3 contains 14 residues. CDR1 and CDR2 from the germline V gene are MNHNS and SASEGT. Written as DNA, the CDR3 is TGTGCCAGCAGTGATCGTGGATTTTCGGTAGAGCAGTACTTC. As protein: CASSDRGFSVEQYF.

The chain couples TRBV27 to TRBJ1-5; a weak D match, TRBD1 (6 bases). CDR1 and CDR2 (germline): MNHEY, SMNVEV (reference sequence). V was cut by 4 bases and J by 3 bases, with 10 bases left in between. The CDR3 loop spans 14 amino acids. This CDR3 reads CASSSDRYNQPQHF. CDR3 coding DNA: TGTGCCAGCAGTTCGGACAGATACAATCAGCCCCAGCATTTT.

The chain combines TRBV6-1 with TRBJ1-2; D unclear. There are 13 residues in the CDR3. The germline CDR1 and CDR2 sequences are MNHNS and SASEGT. With 1 base removed from V and 8 bases from J, the gap between germline ends came to 11 bases. The CDR3 sequence is CASSEEEIGGYTF. DNA for the CDR3: TGTGCCAGCAGTGAAGAGGAGATAGGAGGCTACACCTTC.

The chain couples TRBV2 to TRBJ2-3; D might be TRBD2 (6 bases). The CDR3 has 13 amino acids. CDR1 SNHLY and CDR2 FYNNEI come from the germline V gene. Trimming stripped 8 bases from V and 4 bases from J, with 13 bases between. The CDR3 bases are TGTGCCAGCGGCACTAGCCCTCCAGATACGCAGTATTTT. Protein: CASGTSPPDTQYF.

V gene TRBV7-8 combines with J gene TRBJ2-5; 10 positions match TRBD2. This CDR3 has 15 residues. Looked up from germline, CDR1 is SGHVS and CDR2 is FQNEAQ. The V and J ends lost 5 bases and 4 bases, in that order; junction bases with no gene match: 7. The CDR3 here is CASSSSGRQRETQYF. The CDR3 region has the DNA TGTGCCAGCAGCAGTAGCGGGAGGCAACGAGAGACCCAGTACTTC.

This clonotype was counted between two and nine times. The chain combines TRBV4-3 with TRBJ2-2; unclear D gene. This CDR3 has 14 amino acids. V lost 4 bases to trimming and J lost 8 bases, with 14 bases between them. Germline lookup yields CDR1 LGHNA and CDR2 YSLEER. The CDR3 here is CASSLQGLVGELFF. In nucleotides, the CDR3 is TGCGCCAGCAGCCTACAAGGGCTAGTTGGGGAGCTGTTTTTT.

This clonotype was seen more than once but under ten times. The chain couples TRBV28 to TRBJ1-1; D ambiguous. Germline CDR1 reads MDHEN; CDR2 reads SYDVKM. V lost 2 bases and J 6 bases, leaving 7 bases between the germline ends. This CDR3 is 12 amino acids long. The CDR3 is CASSLQVSEAFF. The CDR3 coding sequence is TGTGCCAGCAGTTTACAGGTCTCTGAAGCTTTCTTT.

In this sample, this clonotype turned up many times. The genes are TRBV10-2 and TRBJ2-7; D call uncertain. CDR1 is WSHSY, CDR2 SAAADI, per germline. V dropped 6 bases and J dropped 6 bases, with 18 bases sitting between them. The CDR3 has 14 amino acids. The CDR3, as DNA: TGCGCCAGCAGCGCTAATACTTGGATTGCCGAGCAGTACTTC. Translated, it gives CASSANTWIAEQYF.

This clonotype was seen many times. The chain employs TRBV29-1 and TRBJ2-7; D may match TRBD1 or TRBD2 (5 bases each). Trimming left V 4 bases short and J 0 bases short, with 10 bases between. This CDR3 region has 13 residues. The germline V gene has CDR1 SQVTM and CDR2 ANQGSEA. The CDR3 nucleotides read TGCAGCGTTGGGGACGGACGCTCCTACGAGCAGTACTTC. Protein product: CSVGDGRSYEQYF.

The chain couples TRBV6-1 to TRBJ2-5, with D perhaps matching TRBD1 or TRBD2 (5 bases each). V lost 4 bases to trimming and J lost 3 bases, with 12 bases between them. This CDR3 is built from 14 residues. Germline V gene sequence: CDR1 MNHNS, CDR2 SASEGT. CDR3 sequence reads: CASSVILGEETQYF. The CDR3 DNA reads as TGTGCCAGCAGTGTCATCCTGGGGGAAGAGACCCAGTACTTC.

The CDR3 is CASSLWASNEKLFF. The CDR3 coding sequence is TGTGCCAGCAGCTTGTGGGCTTCTAATGAAAAACTGTTTTTT. The chain is built from TRBV7-6 and TRBJ1-4; unclear D gene. The V end lost 3 bases, the J end lost 3 bases, and 8 bases lay between the germline ends. The CDR3 has 14 amino acids. Germline assignment: CDR1 SGHVS and CDR2 FNYEAQ.

This clonotype was counted between two and nine times. This chain uses TRBV20-1 with TRBJ2-3, with 10 nucleotides matching TRBD2. The CDR3 is made up of 15 amino acids. Germline assignment: CDR1 DFQATT and CDR2 SNEGSKA (reference sequence). V trimming: 3 bases; J trimming: 5 bases; junction bases outside the gene matches: 8. For the CDR3, the DNA is TGCAGTGCTAGTCCGGCTAGCGGGAGTCAAGATACGCAGTATTTT. Its protein product is CSASPASGSQDTQYF.

Comments on this clonotype: One base away lies a much larger clone, so this may be a sequencing read error. The chain links TRBV4-2 to TRBJ2-1; 11 nucleotides match TRBD2. This CDR3 region has 17 residues. Germline V gene data show CDR1 as LGHNA and CDR2 as YNFKEQ. The CDR3 DNA sequence: TGTGCCAGCAGCCAAGAAACTAGCGGGGGCTCCTACAATGTGCAGTTCTTC. It yields the protein CASSQETSGGSYNVQFF.

The chain carries TRBV4-3 and TRBJ2-7; TRBD2 aligns across 12 bases. Losses at the gene ends were 3 bases for V and 2 bases for J; bases not matched to a gene: 17. This CDR3 is 20 amino acids long. CDR1 is LGHNA, CDR2 YSLEER, per germline. The CDR3 here is CASSHPWWAFSSGRAYEQYF. Written as DNA, the CDR3 is TGCGCCAGCAGCCACCCCTGGTGGGCCTTTTCTAGCGGGAGGGCCTACGAGCAGTACTTC.

In regard to this clonotype: The final CDR3 position lacks the conserved phenylalanine or tryptophan, pointing to a likely read error. The V and J genes are TRBV20-1 and TRBJ2-5; D perhaps matches TRBD2 (6 bases). This CDR3 spans 12 amino acids. Germline CDR1 and CDR2: DFQATT and SNEGSKA (reference sequence). V was trimmed by 8 bases and J by 2 bases, leaving 12 bases between them. CDR3: CSLLADQETQYS. The DNA of the CDR3 is TGCAGTCTACTAGCAGATCAAGAGACCCAGTACTCC.

This clonotype has just a few counts. This chain uses TRBV6-5 with TRBJ2-7; 8 positions match TRBD1. With V trimmed by 3 bases and J by 3 bases, 7 bases remained unmatched. In germline, CDR1 is MNHEY, CDR2 SVGAGI. CDR3 length: 15 residues. The CDR3 nucleotides read TGTGCCAGCAGTTATTATGCGGACAGGGACTACGAGCAGTACTTC. This codes for CASSYYADRDYEQYF.

This clonotype was seen many times. The chain employs TRBV7-8 and TRBJ1-1; D not certain. CDR1 and CDR2 from the germline V gene are SGHVS and FQNEAQ. The CDR3 contains 13 residues. Trimming removed 1 base at V and 6 bases at J, with 9 bases between. CDR3 sequence: CASSLDGSAEAFF. The CDR3 region has the DNA TGTGCCAGCAGCTTAGATGGGTCCGCTGAAGCTTTCTTT.

The sample holds many counts of this clonotype. The V and J genes are TRBV7-2 and TRBJ1-4, with D hard to call. This CDR3 contains 13 residues. V lost 1 base, J lost 8 bases, and 8 bases lay in between. Germline V gene sequence: CDR1 SGHTA, CDR2 FQGNSA. The CDR3 region has the DNA TGTGCCAGCAGCTTAGTACGACAAGAAAAACTGTTTTTT. Translation: CASSLVRQEKLFF. The whole variable domain, filled in from reference TRBV7-2 and TRBJ1-4, reads GAGVSQSPSNKVTEKGKDVELRCDPISGHTALYWYRQSLGQGLEFLIYFQGNSAPDKSGLPSDRFSAERTGGSVSTLTIQRTQQEDSAVYLCASSLVRQEKLFFGSGTQLSVL.

This sequence joins TRBV7-9 and TRBJ2-5; 10 bases agree with TRBD2. Germline trimming cut 6 bases from V and 2 bases from J; bases unmatched to any gene: 6. Germline assignment: CDR1 SEHNR and CDR2 FQNEAQ (reference sequence). CDR3 size: 15 residues. CDR3 amino acids: CASSLSSGGQETQYF. DNA of the CDR3: TGTGCCAGCAGTCTGAGTAGCGGGGGGCAAGAGACCCAGTACTTC.

This clonotype was found a few times. The chain combines TRBV9 with TRBJ1-1; TRBD1 is a possible D gene (5 bases). Germline V gene sequence: CDR1 SGDLS, CDR2 YYNGEE. CDR3 length: 14 residues. V was clipped by 0 bases and J by 3 bases, with 9 bases between them. The DNA for the CDR3 is TGTGCCAGCAGCGTAGGGGCAGGGTACACTGAAGCTTTCTTT. It encodes CASSVGAGYTEAFF.

This clonotype showed up just a few times. This chain joins TRBV7-9 and TRBJ2-7, with 9 nucleotides matching TRBD1. With V trimmed by 1 base and J by 7 bases, 11 bases remained unmatched. This CDR3 is 16 amino acids long. Germline V lookup: CDR1 SEHNR, CDR2 FQNEAQ (reference sequence). The CDR3 DNA reads TGTGCCAGCAGCTTAGTCCTGGGACAGGGACACTGGGAGCAGTACTTC. This codes for CASSLVLGQGHWEQYF.

The chain is built from TRBV5-1 and TRBJ1-3; 7 positions match TRBD1. This CDR3 spans 15 amino acids. Germline V gene sequence: CDR1 SGHRS, CDR2 YFSETQ. V shed 4 bases, J shed 0 bases, and the junction held 4 bases outside the gene matches. The CDR3 here is CASSLQGNSGNTIYF. Written as DNA, the CDR3 is TGCGCCAGCAGCCTACAGGGGAACTCTGGAAACACCATATATTTT.